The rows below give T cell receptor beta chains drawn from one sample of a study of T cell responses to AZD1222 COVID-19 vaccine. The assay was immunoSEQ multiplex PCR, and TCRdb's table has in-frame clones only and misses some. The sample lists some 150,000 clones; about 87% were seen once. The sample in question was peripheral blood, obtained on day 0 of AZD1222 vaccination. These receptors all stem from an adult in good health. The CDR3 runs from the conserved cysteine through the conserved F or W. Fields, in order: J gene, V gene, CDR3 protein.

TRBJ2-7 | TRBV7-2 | CASSPLQNRLLYF
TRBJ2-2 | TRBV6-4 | CASSTDSTGDAGELFF
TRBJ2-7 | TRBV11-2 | CASRSMDGQYF
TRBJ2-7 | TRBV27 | CASSPTTILYEQYF
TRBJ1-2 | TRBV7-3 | CASSPGQGVRLGYTF
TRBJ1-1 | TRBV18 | CASSPWGSGGTEAFF
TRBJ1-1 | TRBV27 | CASSWDRGTEAFF
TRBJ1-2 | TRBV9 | CASSVNVQAGGYTF
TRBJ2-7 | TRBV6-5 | CASSRGQGGTYEQYF
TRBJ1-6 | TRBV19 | CASSIGTAQVLHF
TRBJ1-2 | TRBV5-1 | CASSLGDRDVRGYTF
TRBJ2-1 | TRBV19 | CASRSGGGGGYNEQFF
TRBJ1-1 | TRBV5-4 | CASSGPTGGTEAFF
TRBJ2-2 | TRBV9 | CASSVRLAGVNPEGTGELFF
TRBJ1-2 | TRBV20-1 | CSARGLDGYTF
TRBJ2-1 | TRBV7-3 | CASSFQGKEQFF
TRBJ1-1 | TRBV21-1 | CASSKDKGQGESEAFF
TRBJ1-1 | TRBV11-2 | CASSFALNTEAFF
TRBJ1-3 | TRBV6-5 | CASTPQAGSGNTIYF
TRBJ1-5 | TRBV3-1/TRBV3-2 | CASSQALGDNQPQHF
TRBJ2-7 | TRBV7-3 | CASSFGQGPYEQYF
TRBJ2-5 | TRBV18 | CASVLAGGAQETQYF
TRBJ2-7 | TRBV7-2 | CASSLGTSGSYEQYF
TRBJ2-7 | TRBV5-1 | CASSLEQGVGEQYF
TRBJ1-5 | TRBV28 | CASRPSSNQPQHF
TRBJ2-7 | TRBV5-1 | CASSSGRVGEEQYF
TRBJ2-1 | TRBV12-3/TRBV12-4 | CASIREGTNEQFF
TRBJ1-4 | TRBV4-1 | CASSPTPDSTNEKLFF
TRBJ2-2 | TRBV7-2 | CASSLAPRTSGGAGELFF
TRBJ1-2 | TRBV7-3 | CASSLTAGGYGYTF
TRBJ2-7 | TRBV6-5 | CASSYGGQYEQYF
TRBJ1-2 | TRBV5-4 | CASSLSSGQNYGYTF
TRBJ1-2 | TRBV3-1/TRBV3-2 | CASSPGTDRGGYTF
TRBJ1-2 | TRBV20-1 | CLIPGYTF
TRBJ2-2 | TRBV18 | CASSPGAGETGELFF
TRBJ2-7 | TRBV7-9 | CASSRQSYEQYF